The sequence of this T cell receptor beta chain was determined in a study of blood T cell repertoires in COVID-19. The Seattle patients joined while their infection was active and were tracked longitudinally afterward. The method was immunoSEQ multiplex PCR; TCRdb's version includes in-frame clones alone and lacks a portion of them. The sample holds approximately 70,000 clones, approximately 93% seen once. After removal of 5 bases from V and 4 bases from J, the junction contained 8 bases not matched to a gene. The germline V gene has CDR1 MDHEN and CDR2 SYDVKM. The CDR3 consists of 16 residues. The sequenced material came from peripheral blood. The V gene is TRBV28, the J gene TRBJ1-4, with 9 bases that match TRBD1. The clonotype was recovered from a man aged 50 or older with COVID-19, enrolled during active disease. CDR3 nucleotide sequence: TGTGCCAGCAGTCCTATCGAGACAGGGGGTAATGAAAAACTGTTTTTT. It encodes CASSPIETGGNEKLFF.